The T cell receptor (beta chain) described here comes from a study of blood T cells in healthy people across ages. The CDR3 is made up of 12 amino acids. Germline loops: CDR1 DFQATT, CDR2 SNEGSKA (reference sequence). The use of a sample-barcoded 5' primer and a J-beta primer mix characterized a second PCR of 7 to 11 cycles. Each cDNA molecule received a tag from a template-switch adaptor that had 12 random nucleotides. Each CDR3 protein is one row after TCRdb ran MiXCR on the 5' RACE reads. This table has about 830,000 distinct CDR3 sequences, around 68% appearing once. About 10 milliliters of peripheral blood were drawn from each donor.

V and J are TRBV20-1 and TRBJ2-4; 8 positions match TRBD1. The J call may not be correct, given that the DNA end is closer to TRBJ2-7. Sequenced: blood. The clonotype comes from a man aged 25-45 years in good health. CDR3 residues: CSAEDRAYEQYF. As DNA, the CDR3 is TGCAGTGCTGAGGACAGGGCGTACGAGCAGTACTTC.